Each of the 6 T cell receptor beta chains below was sequenced from the same sample in a study of T cell responses to AZD1222 COVID-19 vaccine. The protocol was immunoSEQ multiplex PCR, while the TCRdb copy is restricted to in-frame clones and leaves out a portion. This sample has 150,000 to 200,000 clones, with more than 75% found just once. This sample comprised peripheral blood, obtained 28 days after the second AZD1222 dose. The receptors shown here come from an adult who received the AZD1222 COVID-19 vaccine.

This chain links TRBV20-1 with TRBJ2-7; D ambiguous. V lost 3 bases, J lost 1 base, and 10 bases lay in between. The CDR3 loop spans 13 amino acids. Germline V lookup: CDR1 DFQATT, CDR2 SNEGSKA (reference sequence). CDR3 sequence: CSASFRVSYEQYF. CDR3 coding DNA: TGCAGTGCTAGTTTTCGGGTATCCTACGAGCAGTACTTC.

CDR3 region: CASSATGTSGETQYF. The CDR3 DNA sequence: TGTGCCAGCAGCGCAACCGGGACTAGTGGGGAGACCCAGTACTTC. This chain links TRBV7-2 with TRBJ2-5, with 8 bases that match TRBD2. The CDR3 covers 15 residues. Germline trimming cut 5 bases from V and 5 bases from J; bases unmatched to any gene: 10. Germline lookup yields CDR1 SGHTA and CDR2 FQGNSA.

The chain links TRBV7-9 to TRBJ2-7; TRBD1 or TRBD2 may be the D gene (5 bases each). This CDR3 is 15 amino acids long. Germline CDR1 reads SEHNR; CDR2 reads FQNEAQ (reference sequence). V was shortened by 5 bases and J by 2 bases, with 16 bases between the two germline ends. The chain's CDR3 is CASSTGRDGTYEQYF. DNA for the CDR3: TGTGCCAGCAGCACCGGTAGGGACGGAACCTACGAGCAGTACTTC.

This clone occurred once. V usage is TRBV4-2 and J usage is TRBJ2-1, with 8 bases aligning to TRBD1. CDR1 LGHNA and CDR2 YNFKEQ come from the germline V gene. The ends lost 8 bases at V and 6 bases at J; junction bases unmatched: 9. This CDR3 contains 14 residues. CDR3 loop: CASGEGQGANEQFF. The CDR3 region has the DNA TGTGCCAGCGGCGAAGGACAGGGTGCCAATGAGCAGTTCTTC.

V is TRBV5-1 and J is TRBJ2-5; D uncertain. The CDR3 loop spans 15 amino acids. Germline V gives CDR1 SGHRS, CDR2 YFSETQ. V lost 4 bases, J lost 0 bases, and 13 bases lay in between. The CDR3 DNA reads TGCGCCAGCAGCGGGCCCGCATTATACCAAGAGACCCAGTACTTC. Translating gives CASSGPALYQETQYF.

The chain couples TRBV4-2 to TRBJ1-2; TRBD1 matches 9 bases. The CDR3 loop spans 14 amino acids. V shed 0 bases and J 8 bases; nucleotides not matched to a gene: 4. Per germline, CDR1 LGHNA and CDR2 YNFKEQ. The CDR3 DNA sequence: TGTGCCAGCAGCCAAGAACAGGGGGCGTTAGGCTACACCTTC. Translated, it gives CASSQEQGALGYTF.